This TCR beta chain derives from a study of CXCR3-negative and CXCR3-positive naive CD8 T cells. Overall study findings and caveats: Comparison of naive subsets found surface CD5 to be comparable, and TCR strength was inferred on the basis of TRB CDR3 properties. CXCR3 expression dropped partially after cryopreservation, and most assays relied on fresh PBMCs. TRB CDR3 hydrophobicity was greater in CXCR3-positive naive cells than in CXCR3-negative naive cells.

As to this clonotype: Its antigen is not known.

The TRB cDNA libraries were prepared by 5' RACE with UMI labels. One entry per CDR3 protein, without DNA, is what TCRdb gives after re-calling the 5' RACE reads. Its clone listing holds around 81,000 distinct CDR3 sequences. Germline lookup yields CDR1 SGHAT and CDR2 FQNNGV. The CDR3 is 19 amino acids. This rearrangement joins TRBV11-2 to TRBJ2-7; no DNA is available, so the TRBD2 call from TCRdb remains unchecked. Sequenced input: naive CXCR3- CD8+ T cells from blood. As for subset: CD45RO-CCR7+CD27+CD95- naive CD8+ T cells lacking CXCR3 (TNR3-). The sequence derives from a human donor in good health. Some clones in this sample may be carry-over from other donors' samples. CDR3 sequence reads: CASSSGLAGGPSHDYEQYF.